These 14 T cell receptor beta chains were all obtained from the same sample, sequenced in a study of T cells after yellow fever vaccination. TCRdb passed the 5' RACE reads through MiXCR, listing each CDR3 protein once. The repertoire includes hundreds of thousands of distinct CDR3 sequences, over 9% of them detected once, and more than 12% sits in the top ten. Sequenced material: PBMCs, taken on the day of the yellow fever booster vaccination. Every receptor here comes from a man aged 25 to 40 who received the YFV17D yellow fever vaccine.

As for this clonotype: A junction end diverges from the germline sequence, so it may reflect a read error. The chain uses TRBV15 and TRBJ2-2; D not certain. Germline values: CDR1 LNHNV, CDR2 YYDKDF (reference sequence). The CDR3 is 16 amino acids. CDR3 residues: CATTSEGGMNTVELFF. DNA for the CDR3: TGTGCCACCACCTCGGAAGGTGGGATGAACACCGTGGAGCTGTTTTTT. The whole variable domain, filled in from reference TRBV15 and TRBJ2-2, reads DAMVIQNPRYQVTQFGKPVTLSCSQTLNHNVMYWYQQKSSQAPKLLFHYYDKDFNNEADTPDNFQSRRPNTSFCFLDIRSPGLGDTAMYLCATTSEGGMNTVELFFGEGSRLTVL.

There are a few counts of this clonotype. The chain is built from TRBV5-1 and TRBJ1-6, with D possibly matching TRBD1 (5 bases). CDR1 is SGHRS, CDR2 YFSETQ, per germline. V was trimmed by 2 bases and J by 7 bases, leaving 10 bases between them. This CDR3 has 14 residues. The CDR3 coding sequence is TGCGCCAGCAGCTTTGAAGGGGAGAATTCACCCCTCCACTTT. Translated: CASSFEGENSPLHF.

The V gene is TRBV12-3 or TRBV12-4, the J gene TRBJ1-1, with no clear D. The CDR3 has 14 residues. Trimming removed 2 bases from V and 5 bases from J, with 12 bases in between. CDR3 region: CASSLKLGLTEAFF. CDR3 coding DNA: TGTGCCAGCAGTTTAAAGCTAGGTTTGACTGAAGCTTTCTTT.

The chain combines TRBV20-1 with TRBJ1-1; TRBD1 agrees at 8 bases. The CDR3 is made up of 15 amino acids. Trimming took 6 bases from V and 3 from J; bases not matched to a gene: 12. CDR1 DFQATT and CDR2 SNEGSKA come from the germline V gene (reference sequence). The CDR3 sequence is CSAQPIQGGYTEAFF. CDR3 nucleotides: TGCAGTGCCCAACCCATACAGGGGGGGTACACTGAAGCTTTCTTT.

CDR3 sequence (DNA): TGTGCCAGCTGTACCGGCCCCCCCTACGAGCAGTACTTC. Its protein is CASCTGPPYEQYF. The genes are TRBV6-1 and TRBJ2-7; D unclear. CDR1 is MNHNS, CDR2 SASEGT, per germline. The CDR3 extends over 13 amino acids. Trimming removed 8 bases from V and 2 bases from J, with 13 bases in between.

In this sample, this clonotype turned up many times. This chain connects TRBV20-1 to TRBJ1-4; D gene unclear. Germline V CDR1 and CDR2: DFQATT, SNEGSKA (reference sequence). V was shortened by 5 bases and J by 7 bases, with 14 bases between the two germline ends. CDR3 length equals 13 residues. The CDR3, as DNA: TGCAGTGCTCCGGCTGTGGTCGGTGAAAAACTGTTTTTT. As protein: CSAPAVVGEKLFF.

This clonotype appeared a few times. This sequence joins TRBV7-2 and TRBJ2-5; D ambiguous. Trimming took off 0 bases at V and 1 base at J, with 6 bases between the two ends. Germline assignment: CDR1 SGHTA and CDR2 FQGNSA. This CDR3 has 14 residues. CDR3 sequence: CASSLAATQETQYF. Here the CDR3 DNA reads TGTGCCAGCAGCTTAGCGGCTACCCAAGAGACCCAGTACTTC.

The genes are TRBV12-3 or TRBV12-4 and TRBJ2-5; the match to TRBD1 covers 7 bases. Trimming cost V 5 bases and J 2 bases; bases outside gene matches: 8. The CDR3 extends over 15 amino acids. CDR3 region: CASSRSPGQQETQYF. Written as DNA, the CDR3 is TGTGCCAGCAGTCGATCCCCGGGACAGCAAGAGACCCAGTACTTC.

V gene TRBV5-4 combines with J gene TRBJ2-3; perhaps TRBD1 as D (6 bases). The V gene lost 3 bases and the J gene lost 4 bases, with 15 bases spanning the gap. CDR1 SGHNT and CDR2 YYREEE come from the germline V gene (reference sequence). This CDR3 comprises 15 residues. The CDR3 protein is CASSSTGNAADTQYF. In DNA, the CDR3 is TGTGCCAGCAGCTCTACAGGGAATGCGGCAGATACGCAGTATTTT.

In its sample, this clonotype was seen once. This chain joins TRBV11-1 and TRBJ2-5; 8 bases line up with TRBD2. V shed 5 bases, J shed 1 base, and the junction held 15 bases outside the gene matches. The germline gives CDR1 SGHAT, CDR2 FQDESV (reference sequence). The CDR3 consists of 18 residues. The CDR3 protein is CASSPGFQGGRSQETQYF. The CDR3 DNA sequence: TGTGCCAGCAGCCCCGGGTTCCAGGGCGGGAGGTCCCAAGAGACCCAGTACTTC. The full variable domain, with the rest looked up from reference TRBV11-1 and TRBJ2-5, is EAEVAQSPRYKITEKSQAVAFWCDPISGHATLYWYRQILGQGPELLVQFQDESVVDDSQLPKDRFSAERLKGVDSTLKIQPAELGDSAMYLCASSPGFQGGRSQETQYFGPGTRLLVL.

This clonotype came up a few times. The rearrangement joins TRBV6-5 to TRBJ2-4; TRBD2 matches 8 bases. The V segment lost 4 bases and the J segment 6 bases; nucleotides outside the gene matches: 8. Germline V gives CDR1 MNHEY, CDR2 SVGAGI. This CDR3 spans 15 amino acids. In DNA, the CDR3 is TGTGCCAGCAGTTCCAGCGGGAGAGGTAGAAACATTCAGTACTTC. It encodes CASSSSGRGRNIQYF.

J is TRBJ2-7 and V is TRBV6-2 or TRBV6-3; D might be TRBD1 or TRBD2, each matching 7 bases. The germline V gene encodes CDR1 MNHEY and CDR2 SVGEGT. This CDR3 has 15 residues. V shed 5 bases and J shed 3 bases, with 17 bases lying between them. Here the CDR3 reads CASSPQGGRIYEQYF. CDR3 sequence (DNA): TGTGCCAGCAGTCCTCAGGGGGGGCGCATCTACGAGCAGTACTTC.

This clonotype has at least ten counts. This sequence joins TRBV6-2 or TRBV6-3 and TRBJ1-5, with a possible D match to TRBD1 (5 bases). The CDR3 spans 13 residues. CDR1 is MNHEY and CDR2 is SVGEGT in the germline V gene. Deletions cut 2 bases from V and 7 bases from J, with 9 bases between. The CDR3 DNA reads TGTGCCAGCAGTTACGGGGGTGGACAGCCCCAGCATTTT. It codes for CASSYGGGQPQHF.

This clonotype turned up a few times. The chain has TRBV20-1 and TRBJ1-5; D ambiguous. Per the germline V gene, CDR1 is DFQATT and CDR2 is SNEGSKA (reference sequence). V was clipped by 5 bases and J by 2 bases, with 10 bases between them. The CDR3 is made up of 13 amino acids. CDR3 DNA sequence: TGCAGTGCTGTTTCAAGTGGCAATCAGCCCCAGCATTTT. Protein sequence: CSAVSSGNQPQHF.